This T cell receptor beta chain appears in the sequencing data of a study of T cells in Graves' hyperthyroidism and ophthalmopathy. Whole-study findings and limits: Most thyroid clonotypes expanded above 0.001 were also detected in blood. A model using 13 V-J features told ophthalmopathy apart from stable hyperthyroidism.

This clonotype appeared many times. The antigen is unknown. The blood was taken when hyperthyroidism was first diagnosed, before any ophthalmopathy symptoms showed up. RNA transcripts yielded amplified TCR beta CDR3 regions. With the HTBI primer set, the TCR CDR3 went through a first round of RT-PCR. TCRdb re-derived calls from the multiplex PCR reads in MiXCR, one entry per CDR3 protein. The sample includes about 130,000 distinct CDR3 sequences, approximately 20% of them seen just once. The sequencing sample was made of blood. The sequence came from a woman aged 50 to 60 with Graves' hyperthyroidism that later progressed to Graves' ophthalmopathy.

In DNA, the CDR3 is TGTGCCACCAGTGATTCCCGGGACAGTTTTATCTATGGCTACACCTTC. This sequence encodes CATSDSRDSFIYGYTF. The gene calls are TRBV24-1 and TRBJ1-2; 7 bases agree with TRBD1. This CDR3 comprises 16 residues. V shed 2 bases, J shed 4 bases, and the junction held 9 bases outside the gene matches. Germline loops: CDR1 KGHDR, CDR2 SFDVKD.